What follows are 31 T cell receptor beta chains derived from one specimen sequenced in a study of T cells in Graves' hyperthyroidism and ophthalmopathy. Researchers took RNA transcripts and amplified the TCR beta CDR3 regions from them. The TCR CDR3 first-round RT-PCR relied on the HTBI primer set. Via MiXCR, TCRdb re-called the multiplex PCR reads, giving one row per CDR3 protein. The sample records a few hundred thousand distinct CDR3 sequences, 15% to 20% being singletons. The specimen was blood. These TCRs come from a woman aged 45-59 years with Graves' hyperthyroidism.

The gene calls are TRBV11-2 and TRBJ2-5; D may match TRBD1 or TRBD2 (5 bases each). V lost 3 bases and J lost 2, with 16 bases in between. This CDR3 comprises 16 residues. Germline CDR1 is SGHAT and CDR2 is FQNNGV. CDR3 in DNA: TGTGCCAGCAGCTTCATTACGGGGACCGCACAAGAGACCCAGTACTTC. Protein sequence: CASSFITGTAQETQYF. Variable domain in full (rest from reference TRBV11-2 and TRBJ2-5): EAGVAQSPRYKIIEKRQSVAFWCNPISGHATLYWYQQILGQGPKLLIQFQNNGVVDDSQLPKDRFSAERLKGVDSTLKIQPAKLEDSAVYLCASSFITGTAQETQYFGPGTRLLVL.

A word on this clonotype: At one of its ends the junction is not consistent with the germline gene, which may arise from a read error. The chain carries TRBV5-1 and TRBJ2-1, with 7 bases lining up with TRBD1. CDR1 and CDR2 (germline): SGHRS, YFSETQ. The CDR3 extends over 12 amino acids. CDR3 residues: CASRTGYNEQFF. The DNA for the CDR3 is TGTGCCAGCAGGACAGGATACAATGAGCAGTTCTTC.

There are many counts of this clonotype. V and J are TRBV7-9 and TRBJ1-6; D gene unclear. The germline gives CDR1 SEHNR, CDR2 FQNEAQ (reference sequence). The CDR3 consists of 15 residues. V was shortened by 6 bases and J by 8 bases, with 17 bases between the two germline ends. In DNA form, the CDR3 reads TGTGCCAGCAGGATCGACGGAAAATGGGATTCACCCCTCCACTTT. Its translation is CASRIDGKWDSPLHF.

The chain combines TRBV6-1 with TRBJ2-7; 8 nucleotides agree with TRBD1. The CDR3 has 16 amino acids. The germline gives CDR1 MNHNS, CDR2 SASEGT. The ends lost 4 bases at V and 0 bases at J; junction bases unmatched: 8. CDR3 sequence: CASSALTGGSSYEQYV. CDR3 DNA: TGTGCCAGCAGTGCCCTAACAGGGGGAAGCTCCTACGAGCAGTACGTC.

Here the CDR3 reads CASSEVVGSPLHF. CDR3 in DNA: TGTGCCAGCAGTGAAGTGGTGGGAAGCCCCCTCCACTTT. This chain joins TRBV6-1 and TRBJ1-6; no clear D. From germline, CDR1 is MNHNS and CDR2 SASEGT. The CDR3 is 13 amino acids. V lost 1 base, J lost 13 bases, and 11 bases lay in between.

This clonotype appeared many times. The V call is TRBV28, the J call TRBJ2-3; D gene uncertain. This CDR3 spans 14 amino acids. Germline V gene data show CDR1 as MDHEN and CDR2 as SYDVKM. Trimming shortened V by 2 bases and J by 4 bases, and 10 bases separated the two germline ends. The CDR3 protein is CASSLAYAADTQYF. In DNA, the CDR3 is TGTGCCAGCAGTTTAGCCTACGCTGCAGATACGCAGTATTTT. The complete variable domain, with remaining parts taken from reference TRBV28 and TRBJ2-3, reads DVKVTQSSRYLVKRTGEKVFLECVQDMDHENMFWYRQDPGLGLRLIYFSYDVKMKEKGDIPEGYSVSREKKERFSLILESASTNQTSMYLCASSLAYAADTQYFGPGTRLTVL.

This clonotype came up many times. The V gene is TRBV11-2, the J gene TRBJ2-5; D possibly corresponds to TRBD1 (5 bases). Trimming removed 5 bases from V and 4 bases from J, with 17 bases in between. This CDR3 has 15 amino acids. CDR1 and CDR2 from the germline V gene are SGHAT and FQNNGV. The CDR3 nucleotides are TGTGCCAGCAGCCCAAGGGGTATTTCGCGAGAGACCCAGTACTTC. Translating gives CASSPRGISRETQYF.

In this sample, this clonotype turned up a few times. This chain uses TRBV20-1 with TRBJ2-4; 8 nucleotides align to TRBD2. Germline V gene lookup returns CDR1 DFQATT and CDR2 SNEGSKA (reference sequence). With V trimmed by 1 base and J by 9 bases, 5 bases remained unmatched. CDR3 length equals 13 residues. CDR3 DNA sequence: TGCAGTGCTAGAGGTGACGGGGGGGTCATTCAGTACTTC. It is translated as CSARGDGGVIQYF.

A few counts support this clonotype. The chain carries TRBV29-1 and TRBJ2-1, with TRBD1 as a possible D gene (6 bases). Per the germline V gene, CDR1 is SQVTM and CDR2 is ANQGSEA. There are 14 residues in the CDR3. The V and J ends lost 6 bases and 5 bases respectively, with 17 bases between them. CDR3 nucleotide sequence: TGCAGCGTCGCCAAGGGGGTGGATCACAATGAGCAGTTCTTC. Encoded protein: CSVAKGVDHNEQFF.

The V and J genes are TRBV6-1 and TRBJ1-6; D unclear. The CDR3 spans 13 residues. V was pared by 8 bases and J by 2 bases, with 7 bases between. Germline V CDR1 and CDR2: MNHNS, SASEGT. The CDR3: CASHSPYNSPLHF. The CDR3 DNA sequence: TGTGCCAGCCACAGTCCCTATAATTCACCCCTCCACTTT.

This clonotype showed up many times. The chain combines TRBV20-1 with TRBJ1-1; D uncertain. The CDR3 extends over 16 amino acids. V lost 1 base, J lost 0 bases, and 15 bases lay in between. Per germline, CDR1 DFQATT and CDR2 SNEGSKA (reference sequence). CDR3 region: CSARATSGVLNTEAFF. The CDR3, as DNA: TGCAGTGCTAGAGCGACAAGCGGGGTCTTGAACACTGAAGCTTTCTTT.

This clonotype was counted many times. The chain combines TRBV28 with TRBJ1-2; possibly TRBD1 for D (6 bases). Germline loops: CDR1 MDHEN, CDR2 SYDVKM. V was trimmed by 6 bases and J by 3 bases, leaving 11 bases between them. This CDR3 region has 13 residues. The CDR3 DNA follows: TGTGCCAGCAGGCCGGGGGGCCACTATGGCTACACCTTC. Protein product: CASRPGGHYGYTF.

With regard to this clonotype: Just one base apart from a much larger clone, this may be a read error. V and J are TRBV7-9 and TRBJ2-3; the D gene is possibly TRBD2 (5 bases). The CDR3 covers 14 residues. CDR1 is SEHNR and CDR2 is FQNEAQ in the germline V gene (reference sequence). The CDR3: CVSSQDGGTDTQYF. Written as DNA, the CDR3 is TGTGTCAGCAGCCAGGACGGAGGAACAGATACGCAGTATTTT.

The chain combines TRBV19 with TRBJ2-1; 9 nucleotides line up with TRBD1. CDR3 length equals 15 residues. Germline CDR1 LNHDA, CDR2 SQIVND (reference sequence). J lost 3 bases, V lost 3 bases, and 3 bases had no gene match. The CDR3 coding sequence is TGTGCCAGTAGTATTTCGGGACAGGGCTACAATGAGCAGTTCTTC. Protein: CASSISGQGYNEQFF.

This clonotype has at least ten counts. The CDR3, as DNA: TGTGCCAGCAGCTTAGAGGCGACAGTCTCCTACGAGCAGTACTTC. Translating gives CASSLEATVSYEQYF. The chain has TRBV11-1 and TRBJ2-7; a weak D match, TRBD1 (5 bases). Trimming removed 1 base at V and 0 bases at J, with 10 bases between. The CDR3 has 15 residues. CDR1 and CDR2 (germline): SGHAT, FQDESV (reference sequence).

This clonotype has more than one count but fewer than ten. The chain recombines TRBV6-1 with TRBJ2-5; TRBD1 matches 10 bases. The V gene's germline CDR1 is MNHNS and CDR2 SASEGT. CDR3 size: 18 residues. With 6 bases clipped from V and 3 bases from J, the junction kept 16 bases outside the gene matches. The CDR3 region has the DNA TGTGCCAGCAGCTACACCCGACAGGGGGCGGCAAACAAAGAGACCCAGTACTTC. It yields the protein CASSYTRQGAANKETQYF.

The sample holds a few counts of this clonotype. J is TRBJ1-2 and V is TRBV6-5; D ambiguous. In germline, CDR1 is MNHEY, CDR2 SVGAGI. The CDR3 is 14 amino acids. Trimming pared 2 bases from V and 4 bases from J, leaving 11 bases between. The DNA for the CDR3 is TGTGCCAGCAGTTACAACAAGGTGGGCTATGGCTACACCTTC. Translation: CASSYNKVGYGYTF.

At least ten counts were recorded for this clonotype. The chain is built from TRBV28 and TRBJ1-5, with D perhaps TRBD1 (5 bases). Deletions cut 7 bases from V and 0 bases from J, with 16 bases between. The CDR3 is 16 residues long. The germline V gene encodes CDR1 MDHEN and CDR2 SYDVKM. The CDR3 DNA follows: TGTGCCAGCAACCCTTTCTGGGGGGATAGCAATCAGCCCCAGCATTTT. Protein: CASNPFWGDSNQPQHF.

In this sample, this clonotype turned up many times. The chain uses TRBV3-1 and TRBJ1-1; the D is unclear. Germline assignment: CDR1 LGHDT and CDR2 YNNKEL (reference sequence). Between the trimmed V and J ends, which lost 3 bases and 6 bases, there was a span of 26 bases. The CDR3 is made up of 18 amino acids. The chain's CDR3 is CASSQNRAAGLVGSEAFF. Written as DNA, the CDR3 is TGTGCCAGCAGCCAGAATCGAGCGGCAGGCCTTGTTGGCTCTGAAGCTTTCTTT.

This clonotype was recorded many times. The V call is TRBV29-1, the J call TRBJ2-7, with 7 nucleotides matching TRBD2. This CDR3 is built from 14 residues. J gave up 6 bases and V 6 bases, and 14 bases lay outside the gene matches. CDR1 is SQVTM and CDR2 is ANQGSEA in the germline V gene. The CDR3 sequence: CSVPRSGAEGEQYF. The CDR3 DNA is TGCAGCGTCCCTCGGAGCGGGGCTGAGGGCGAGCAGTACTTC.

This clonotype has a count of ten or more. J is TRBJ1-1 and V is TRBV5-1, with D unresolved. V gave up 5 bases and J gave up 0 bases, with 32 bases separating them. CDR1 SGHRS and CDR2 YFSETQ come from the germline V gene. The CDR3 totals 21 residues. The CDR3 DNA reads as TGCGCCAGCAGTCATGAGTCGGCGTGGGGAGCCGAGGACCTCATGAACACTGAAGCTTTCTTT. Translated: CASSHESAWGAEDLMNTEAFF.

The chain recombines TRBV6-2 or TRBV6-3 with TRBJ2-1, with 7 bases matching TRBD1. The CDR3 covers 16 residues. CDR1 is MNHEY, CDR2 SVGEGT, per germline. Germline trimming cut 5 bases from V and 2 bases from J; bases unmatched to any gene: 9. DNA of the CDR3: TGTGCCAGCAGTACACAGGGGAATGGGGCCTACAATGAGCAGTTCTTC. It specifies CASSTQGNGAYNEQFF.

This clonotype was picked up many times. The CDR3 sequence: CASRGARDVNTEAFF. CDR3 DNA sequence: TGTGCCAGCAGGGGGGCCAGGGACGTGAACACTGAAGCTTTCTTT. This chain links TRBV27 with TRBJ1-1; TRBD1 is a possible D gene (6 bases). The CDR3 contains 15 residues. CDR1 is MNHEY and CDR2 is SMNVEV in the germline V gene (reference sequence). The V end lost 6 bases, the J end lost 0 bases, and 14 bases lay between the germline ends.

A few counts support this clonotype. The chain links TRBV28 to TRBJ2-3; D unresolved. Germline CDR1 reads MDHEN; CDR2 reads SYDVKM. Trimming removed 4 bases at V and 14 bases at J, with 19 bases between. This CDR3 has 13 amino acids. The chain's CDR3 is CASSSPRGLRRYF. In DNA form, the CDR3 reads TGTGCCAGCAGTTCCCCCCGAGGTTTACGTCGGTATTTT.

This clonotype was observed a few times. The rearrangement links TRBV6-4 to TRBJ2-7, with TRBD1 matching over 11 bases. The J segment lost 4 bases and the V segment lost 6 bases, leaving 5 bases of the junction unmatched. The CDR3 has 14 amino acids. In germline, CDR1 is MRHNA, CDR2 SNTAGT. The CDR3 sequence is CASRVGTGGYEQYF. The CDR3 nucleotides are TGTGCCAGCAGGGTAGGGACAGGGGGGTACGAGCAGTACTTC.

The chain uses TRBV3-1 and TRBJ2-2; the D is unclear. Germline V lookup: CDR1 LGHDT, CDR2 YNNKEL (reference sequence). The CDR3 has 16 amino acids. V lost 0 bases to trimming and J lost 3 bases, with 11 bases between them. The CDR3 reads CASSQDRGSYTGELFF. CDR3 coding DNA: TGTGCCAGCAGCCAAGATCGCGGTTCCTACACCGGGGAGCTGTTTTTT. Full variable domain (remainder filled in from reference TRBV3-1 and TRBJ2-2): DTAVSQTPKYLVTQMGNDKSIKCEQNLGHDTMYWYKQDSKKFLKIMFSYNNKELIINETVPNRFSPKSPDKAHLNLHINSLELGDSAVYFCASSQDRGSYTGELFFGEGSRLTVL.

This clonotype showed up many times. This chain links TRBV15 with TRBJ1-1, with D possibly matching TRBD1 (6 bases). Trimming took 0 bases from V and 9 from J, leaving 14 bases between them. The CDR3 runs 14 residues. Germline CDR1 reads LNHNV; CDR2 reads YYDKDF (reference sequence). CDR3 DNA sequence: TGTGCCACCAGCAGAGATAGGACAGCCGAGAAAGCTTTCTTT. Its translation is CATSRDRTAEKAFF.

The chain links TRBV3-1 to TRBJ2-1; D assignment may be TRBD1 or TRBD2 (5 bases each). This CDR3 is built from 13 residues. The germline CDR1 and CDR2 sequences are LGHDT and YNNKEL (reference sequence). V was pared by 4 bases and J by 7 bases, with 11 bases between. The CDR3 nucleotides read TGTGCCAGCAGCCCCCTGGGGGAGAATGAGCAGTTCTTC. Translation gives CASSPLGENEQFF.

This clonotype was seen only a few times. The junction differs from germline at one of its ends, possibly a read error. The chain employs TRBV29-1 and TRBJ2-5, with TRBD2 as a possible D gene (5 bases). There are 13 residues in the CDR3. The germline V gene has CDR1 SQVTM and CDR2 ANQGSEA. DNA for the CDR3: TGCAGCTTTGAAGGACTGAATTTAGAGACCCAGTACTTC. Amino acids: CSFEGLNLETQYF.

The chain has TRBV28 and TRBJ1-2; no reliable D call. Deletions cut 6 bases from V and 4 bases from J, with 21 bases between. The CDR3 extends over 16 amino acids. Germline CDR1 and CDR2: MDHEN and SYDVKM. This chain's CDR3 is CASSLPAPSSLYGYTF. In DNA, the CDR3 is TGTGCCAGCAGCCTGCCGGCTCCGTCATCCCTCTATGGCTACACCTTC.

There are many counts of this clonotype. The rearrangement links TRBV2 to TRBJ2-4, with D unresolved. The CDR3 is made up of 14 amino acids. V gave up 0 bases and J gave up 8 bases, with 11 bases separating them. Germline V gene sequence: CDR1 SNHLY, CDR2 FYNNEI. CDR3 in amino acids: CASSEARESDIQYF. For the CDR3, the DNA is TGTGCCAGCAGTGAAGCGCGAGAGTCAGACATTCAGTACTTC.